The clone carrying this T cell receptor beta chain came up many times. Its specificity is unknown. The record originates from a study of regulatory T cells in long-lasting Graves disease. Study findings and constraints: Compared with new cases, persistent Graves' patients showed reduced TCR diversity.

The CDR3 length is 15 residues. Trimming cost V 5 bases and J 9 bases, with 20 bases left between them. This sample's time point: newly diagnosed GD, antithyroid drugs for less than 3 months. Making the TCR library involved RNA that had been extracted from PBMCs. Building the TCR beta libraries relied on iRepertoire HTBI primers, and CDR3 regions underwent Arm-PCR. TCRdb reanalysed the multiplex PCR reads using MiXCR and keeps one entry per CDR3 protein. The sample lists fewer than 550,000 distinct CDR3 sequences, approximately 16% seen once, with 20% to 25% in the top ten. These same records also appear under a second study, on T cells in Graves' hyperthyroidism and ophthalmopathy. From that report: Most thyroid clonotypes expanded above 0.001 appeared in blood too.

The sequences come from peripheral blood mononuclear cells (PBMCs), collected at new diagnosis, from a patient treated with antithyroid drugs. The TCR sequence derives from a woman between 40 and 65 years old with Graves disease. The gene calls are TRBV12-3 or TRBV12-4 and TRBJ2-1, with a possible D match to TRBD1 (7 bases). CDR3 protein: CASSVQGGTYGEQFF. CDR3 nucleotides: TGTGCCAGCAGTGTCCAGGGGGGTACCTATGGTGAGCAGTTCTTC.